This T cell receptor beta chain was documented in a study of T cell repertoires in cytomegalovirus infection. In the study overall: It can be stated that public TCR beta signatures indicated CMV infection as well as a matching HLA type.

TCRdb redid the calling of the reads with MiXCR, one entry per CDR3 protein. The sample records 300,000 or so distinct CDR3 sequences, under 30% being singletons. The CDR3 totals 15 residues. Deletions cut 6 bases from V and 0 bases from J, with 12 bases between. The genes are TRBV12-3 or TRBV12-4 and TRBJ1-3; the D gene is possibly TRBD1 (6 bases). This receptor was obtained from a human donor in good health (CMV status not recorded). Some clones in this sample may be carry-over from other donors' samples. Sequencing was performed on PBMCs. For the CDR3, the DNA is TGTGCCAGCAGGATCAGGGGCTCCTCTGGAAACACCATATATTTT. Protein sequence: CASRIRGSSGNTIYF.